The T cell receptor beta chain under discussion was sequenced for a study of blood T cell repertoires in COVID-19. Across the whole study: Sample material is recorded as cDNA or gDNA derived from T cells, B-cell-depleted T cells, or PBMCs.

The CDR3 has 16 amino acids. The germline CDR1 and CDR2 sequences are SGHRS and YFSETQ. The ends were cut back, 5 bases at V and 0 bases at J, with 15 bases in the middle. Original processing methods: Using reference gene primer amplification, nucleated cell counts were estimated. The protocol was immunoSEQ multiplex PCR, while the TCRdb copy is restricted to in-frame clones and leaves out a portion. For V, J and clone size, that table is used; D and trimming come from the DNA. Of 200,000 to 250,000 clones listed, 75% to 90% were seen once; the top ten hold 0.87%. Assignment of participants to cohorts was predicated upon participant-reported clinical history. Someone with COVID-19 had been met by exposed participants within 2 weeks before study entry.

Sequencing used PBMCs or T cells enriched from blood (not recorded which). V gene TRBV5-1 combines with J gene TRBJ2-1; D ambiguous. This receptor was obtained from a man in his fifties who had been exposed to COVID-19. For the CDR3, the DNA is TGCGCCAGCAGTCCAACTCCGAGGAGCTCCTACAATGAGCAGTTCTTC. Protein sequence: CASSPTPRSSYNEQFF.